This TCR beta chain was identified during a study of CD8 T cells in Susac syndrome. RNA totalling roughly 0.5 to 1 ug underwent reverse transcription with random hexamers. Amplification of the TCR beta CDR3 was carried out by immunoSEQ multiplex PCR, which spanned a total of 54 Vbeta and 13 Jbeta segments. From the immunoSEQ multiplex PCR reads, TCRdb called clonotypes with MiXCR, one entry per CDR3 protein. The sample contains about 160,000 distinct CDR3 sequences, around 95% of which appear only once. On this clonotype: Its specificity is unknown.

Peripheral blood CD8+ and CD4+ T cells were profiled by TCR beta sequencing. FACS enriched CD8+ TEMRA cells, while bulk CD8+ and CD4+ were negatively isolated. Germline loops: CDR1 SGHAT, CDR2 FQDESV (reference sequence). V was shortened by 1 base and J by 4 bases, with 15 bases between the two germline ends. This CDR3 is built from 16 residues. Study-level results: TCR sequencing and HLA analysis covered a relatively small number of individuals.

What was sequenced was CD4+ T cells from PBMCs. The origin of this receptor is a human donor in good health. The V call is TRBV11-1, the J call TRBJ2-3; D gene unclear. The CDR3 nucleotides are TGTGCCAGCAGCTTAGAAAGGACGTCTTGGGCAGATACGCAGTATTTT. It yields the protein CASSLERTSWADTQYF.